This passage covers 31 T cell receptor beta chains from one sample sequenced in a study of blood T cell repertoires in COVID-19. Repertoires were generated with immunoSEQ multiplex PCR, while TCRdb's copy carries only in-frame clones and drops some. This sample has 150,000 to 200,000 clones; roughly four fifths occur once, and the top ten carry roughly 11%. What was sequenced was PBMCs or T cells enriched from blood (not recorded which). Receptors were obtained from a man aged 45-65 years who had recovered from COVID-19.

The chain links TRBV28 to TRBJ1-4; D is uncertain. The CDR3 runs 13 residues. Looked up from germline, CDR1 is MDHEN and CDR2 is SYDVKM. V gave up 7 bases and J gave up 8 bases, with 14 bases separating them. Written as DNA, the CDR3 is TGTGCCAGCAAAGAGGGTTTCCCAGAAAAACTGTTTTTT. This sequence encodes CASKEGFPEKLFF.

The chain has TRBV19 and TRBJ1-2; perhaps TRBD1 as D (5 bases). Germline CDR1 is LNHDA and CDR2 is SQIVND (reference sequence). Trimming removed 3 bases from V and 5 bases from J, with 10 bases in between. The CDR3 is made up of 13 amino acids. Here the CDR3 reads CASSILGLYGYTF. The CDR3 bases are TGTGCCAGTAGTATCCTGGGGCTGTATGGCTACACCTTC.

This chain links TRBV10-3 with TRBJ1-2; 8 nucleotides match TRBD1. J was trimmed by 2 bases and V by 6 bases; bases with no gene match: 11. This CDR3 comprises 16 residues. Per germline, CDR1 ENHRY and CDR2 SYGVKD. This chain's CDR3 is CAIRGQGDRINYGYTF. The DNA of the CDR3 is TGTGCCATCAGAGGACAGGGCGATCGGATAAACTATGGCTACACCTTC.

The chain recombines TRBV6-1 with TRBJ2-7; D may be TRBD2 (6 bases). The germline gives CDR1 MNHNS, CDR2 SASEGT. Trimming removed 3 bases from V and 3 bases from J, with 12 bases in between. The CDR3 is 14 residues long. DNA of the CDR3: TGTGCCAGCAGTGATCCGGGACTTAACTACGAGCAGTACTTC. Encoded protein: CASSDPGLNYEQYF.

The sample holds one count of this clone. The V gene is TRBV7-8, the J gene TRBJ2-1; 12 positions match TRBD2. The V segment lost 2 bases and the J segment 4 bases; nucleotides outside the gene matches: 12. This CDR3 is 19 amino acids long. The germline CDR1 and CDR2 sequences are SGHVS and FQNEAQ. This chain's CDR3 is CASSLIGTSGLLIYNEQFF. In nucleotides, the CDR3 is TGTGCCAGCAGCTTAATAGGGACTAGCGGGTTGCTGATATACAATGAGCAGTTCTTC. Drawing the rest from reference TRBV7-8 and TRBJ2-1, the complete variable domain is GAGVSQSPRYKVAKRGQDVALRCDPISGHVSLFWYQQALGQGPEFLTYFQNEAQLDKSGLPSDRFFAERPEGSVSTLKIQRTQQEDSAVYLCASSLIGTSGLLIYNEQFFGPGTRLTVL.

The V gene is TRBV19, the J gene TRBJ1-2, with D perhaps TRBD1 (6 bases). The CDR3 has 14 residues. V was shortened by 3 bases and J by 8 bases, with 16 bases between the two germline ends. Germline lookup yields CDR1 LNHDA and CDR2 SQIVND (reference sequence). This CDR3 is CASSIPQGRGGYTF. The CDR3 nucleotides are TGTGCCAGTAGTATCCCACAGGGAAGAGGAGGCTACACCTTC.

This clone was detected once. The gene calls are TRBV5-1 and TRBJ2-5; 7 positions match TRBD1. This CDR3 has 14 amino acids. The V and J ends lost 1 base and 6 bases, in that order; junction bases with no gene match: 6. Looked up from germline, CDR1 is SGHRS and CDR2 is YFSETQ. The CDR3 protein is CASSLNEGAQTQYF. The CDR3 DNA sequence: TGCGCCAGCAGCTTGAATGAGGGGGCACAGACCCAGTACTTC.

The J gene is TRBJ2-1, the V gene TRBV5-1, with 8 bases aligning to TRBD2. The germline CDR1 and CDR2 sequences are SGHRS and YFSETQ. The CDR3 is 14 amino acids. After removal of 3 bases from V and 7 bases from J, the junction contained 6 bases not matched to a gene. CDR3 sequence reads: CASSSEAGGNEQFF. DNA for the CDR3: TGCGCCAGCAGCTCTGAGGCGGGGGGTAATGAGCAGTTCTTC.

The chain links TRBV5-1 to TRBJ1-6; 9 bases match TRBD1. Germline V gene sequence: CDR1 SGHRS, CDR2 YFSETQ. The V and J ends lost 0 bases and 7 bases, in that order; junction bases with no gene match: 2. The CDR3 totals 15 residues. This CDR3 is CASSLGGQGNSPLHF. In nucleotides, the CDR3 is TGCGCCAGCAGCTTGGGGGGACAGGGAAATTCACCCCTCCACTTT.

V and J are TRBV19 and TRBJ1-1; 8 bases are a match to TRBD1. J was trimmed by 1 base and V by 5 bases; bases with no gene match: 12. In germline, CDR1 is LNHDA, CDR2 SQIVND (reference sequence). The CDR3 is made up of 17 amino acids. CDR3 coding DNA: TGTGCCAGTAGTTCGCGGACAGGGCGGAGTCCGAACACTGAAGCTTTCTTT. Its translation: CASSSRTGRSPNTEAFF.

V is TRBV19 and J is TRBJ1-2; unclear D gene. The CDR3 consists of 16 residues. Germline lookup yields CDR1 LNHDA and CDR2 SQIVND (reference sequence). V was cut by 6 bases and J by 2 bases, with 19 bases left in between. CDR3 DNA: TGTGCCAGTAGCCTCGCCCCTATTCCCGGGAACTATGGCTACACCTTC. Encoded protein: CASSLAPIPGNYGYTF.

The chain employs TRBV5-6 and TRBJ2-7, with 8 nucleotides matching TRBD1. The CDR3 consists of 15 residues. Germline CDR1 SGHDT, CDR2 YYEEEE. The V segment lost 1 base and the J segment 3 bases; nucleotides outside the gene matches: 6. In DNA, the CDR3 is TGTGCCAGCAGCTTGAGCGGACAGGGAGTCTACGAGCAGTACTTC. Protein sequence: CASSLSGQGVYEQYF.

This chain uses TRBV19 with TRBJ1-1; D unclear. V lost 11 bases, J lost 3 bases, and 10 bases lay in between. This CDR3 region has 11 residues. The germline V gene encodes CDR1 LNHDA and CDR2 SQIVND (reference sequence). The CDR3 sequence: CASAAYTEAFF. The CDR3 DNA follows: TGTGCCTCCGCAGCGTACACTGAAGCTTTCTTT.

The rearrangement joins TRBV23-1 to TRBJ2-3; D call uncertain. TRBV23-1 is assigned to the ORF class and has an uncertain function. V was clipped by 1 base and J by 5 bases, with 13 bases between them. This CDR3 is built from 15 residues. CDR3 coding DNA: TGCGCCAGCAGTCAATACCGGCGCTCGGGAGATACGCAGTATTTT. Its protein is CASSQYRRSGDTQYF.

The chain employs TRBV2 and TRBJ1-2, with TRBD1 as a possible D gene (6 bases). The germline CDR1 and CDR2 sequences are SNHLY and FYNNEI. V lost 4 bases and J lost 8, with 17 bases in between. The CDR3 is made up of 14 amino acids. The CDR3 bases are TGTGCCAGCAGTGCCCAGGGGCCCCGGAGGGGCTACACCTTC. It translates to CASSAQGPRRGYTF.

The chain employs TRBV5-3 and TRBJ2-5; D is possibly TRBD1 (6 bases). TRBV5-3 is placed among ORFs of uncertain function. There are 14 residues in the CDR3. With 7 bases removed from V and 3 bases from J, the gap between germline ends came to 16 bases. Here the CDR3 DNA reads TGTGCCAGACTCACCGGGACAAGCAAAGAGACCCAGTACTTC. This gives the protein CARLTGTSKETQYF.

This chain connects TRBV14 to TRBJ2-6; D perhaps matches TRBD1 (6 bases). Trimming stripped 4 bases from V and 2 bases from J, with 9 bases between. CDR1 and CDR2 (germline): SGHDN, FVKESK. CDR3 length equals 15 residues. CDR3 sequence (DNA): TGTGCCAGCAGCCCCCGGGACACTGGGGCCAACGTCCTGACTTTC. As protein: CASSPRDTGANVLTF.

J is TRBJ2-2 and V is TRBV7-8; TRBD2 agrees at 7 bases. The germline CDR1 and CDR2 sequences are SGHVS and FQNEAQ. Trimming took 0 bases from V and 6 from J; bases not matched to a gene: 13. The CDR3 has 18 residues. The CDR3 spells CASSLARLGGGNPGELFF. The CDR3 coding sequence is TGTGCCAGCAGCTTAGCAAGACTTGGGGGAGGGAATCCCGGGGAGCTGTTTTTT.

This chain links TRBV27 with TRBJ1-6; maybe TRBD1 (5 bases). Germline CDR1 MNHEY, CDR2 SMNVEV (reference sequence). CDR3 size: 14 residues. V shed 8 bases and J shed 0 bases, with 8 bases lying between them. The DNA of the CDR3 is TGTGCCAGCCAGGGTAGCTCCTATAATTCACCCCTCCACTTT. Translation gives CASQGSSYNSPLHF.

J is TRBJ1-4 and V is TRBV5-4, with D possibly being TRBD1 (6 bases). From germline, CDR1 is SGHNT and CDR2 YYREEE (reference sequence). The CDR3 length is 14 residues. V was cut by 1 base and J by 3 bases, with 7 bases left in between. The chain's CDR3 is CASSLQGSNEKLFF. For the CDR3, the DNA is TGTGCCAGCAGCTTGCAGGGGTCTAATGAAAAACTGTTTTTT.

The chain combines TRBV11-3 with TRBJ2-7; D is unclear. The CDR3 is 13 residues long. Germline V gives CDR1 SGHNT, CDR2 YENEEA. V was cut by 1 base and J by 0 bases, with 4 bases left in between. CDR3: CASSLAGSYEQYF. CDR3 nucleotide sequence: TGTGCCAGCAGCTTAGCGGGCTCCTACGAGCAGTACTTC.

V and J are TRBV21-1 and TRBJ1-1. TRBV21-1 is a known pseudogene. The CDR3 is 17 residues long. CDR3 residues: CASSKEFYGGRSTEAFF. The CDR3 DNA reads as TGTGCCAGCAGCAAAGAATTTTATGGGGGGAGGTCGACTGAAGCTTTCTTT.

The CDR3 loop is CASSVAPGAGELFF. Written as DNA, the CDR3 is TGTGCCAGCAGCGTAGCACCAGGGGCCGGGGAGCTGTTTTTT. This chain uses TRBV9 with TRBJ2-2; D possibly corresponds to TRBD1 (6 bases). Between the trimmed V and J ends, which lost 0 bases and 6 bases, there was a span of 9 bases. Per the germline V gene, CDR1 is SGDLS and CDR2 is YYNGEE. CDR3 length: 14 amino acids.

The J gene is TRBJ1-4, the V gene TRBV10-3, with D perhaps matching TRBD1 (6 bases). CDR3 length equals 16 residues. Trimming took 0 bases from V and 8 from J, leaving 16 bases between them. Germline CDR1 and CDR2: ENHRY and SYGVKD. The CDR3 sequence: CAISESVGGAGEKLFF. In DNA form, the CDR3 reads TGTGCCATCAGTGAGTCTGTCGGGGGGGCTGGAGAAAAACTGTTTTTT.

In its sample, this clone was seen once. This chain joins TRBV5-1 and TRBJ2-2; D is possibly TRBD1 (6 bases). The CDR3 sequence is 13 residues long. CDR1 SGHRS and CDR2 YFSETQ come from the germline V gene. V gave up 8 bases and J gave up 6 bases, with 14 bases separating them. Here the CDR3 reads CASDRSGAGELFF. DNA of the CDR3: TGCGCCAGTGACCGGTCAGGGGCCGGGGAGCTGTTTTTT.

This clone is labeled as medium-sized. The chain joins TRBV7-9 to TRBJ2-3; tentative D call: TRBD2 (6 bases). The CDR3 length is 17 residues. Germline assignment: CDR1 SEHNR and CDR2 FQNEAQ (reference sequence). Trimming removed 3 bases from V and 2 bases from J, with 18 bases in between. The CDR3 is CASSFPRDSDTTDTQYF. Written as DNA, the CDR3 is TGTGCCAGCAGCTTCCCGCGGGACTCAGACACCACAGATACGCAGTATTTT.

The rearrangement joins TRBV18 to TRBJ2-5; 8 bases match TRBD1. Germline V gene lookup returns CDR1 KGHSH and CDR2 LQKENI. The CDR3 extends over 15 amino acids. The ends lost 1 base at V and 2 bases at J; junction bases unmatched: 3. In DNA, the CDR3 is TGTGCCAGCTCACCACGAGGGGACAGGCAAGAGACCCAGTACTTC. Encoded protein: CASSPRGDRQETQYF.

V gene TRBV28 combines with J gene TRBJ2-1; maybe TRBD2 (6 bases). V was shortened by 7 bases and J by 3 bases, with 19 bases between the two germline ends. The germline V gene has CDR1 MDHEN and CDR2 SYDVKM. The CDR3 is 16 residues long. The CDR3: CASTTVGGEGYNEQFF. The CDR3 nucleotides are TGTGCCAGCACCACCGTGGGAGGCGAGGGCTACAATGAGCAGTTCTTC.

The rearrangement uses TRBV5-1 and TRBJ2-7, with 10 bases identical to TRBD1. With V trimmed by 7 bases and J by 5 bases, 12 bases remained unmatched. Germline V gene data show CDR1 as SGHRS and CDR2 as YFSETQ. This CDR3 has 15 amino acids. CDR3 in DNA: TGCGCCAGCGGAACCGGGACAGGGGATTCCCACGAGCAGTACTTC. Its translation: CASGTGTGDSHEQYF. The full variable domain, rest sourced from reference TRBV5-1 and TRBJ2-7, is KAGVTQTPRYLIKTRGQQVTLSCSPISGHRSVSWYQQTPGQGLQFLFEYFSETQRNKGNFPGRFSGRQFSNSRSEMNVSTLELGDSALYLCASGTGTGDSHEQYFGPGTRLTVT.

In its sample, this clone was seen a few times. The rearrangement joins TRBV9 to TRBJ1-2; D is possibly TRBD1 (5 bases). The CDR3 is 13 amino acids. Trimming shortened V by 3 bases and J by 9 bases, and 15 bases separated the two germline ends. From germline, CDR1 is SGDLS and CDR2 YYNGEE. CDR3 coding DNA: TGTGCCAGCAGCGCCGCAGGGACTCCTAGCTACACCTTC. Its translation: CASSAAGTPSYTF.

This clone was detected only a few times. The chain joins TRBV19 to TRBJ2-7; 9 positions agree with TRBD1. This CDR3 comprises 14 residues. Trimming took 5 bases from V and 1 from J; bases not matched to a gene: 3. Looked up from germline, CDR1 is LNHDA and CDR2 is SQIVND (reference sequence). The DNA of the CDR3 is TGTGCCAGTAGTCCGGGGACAGGGTCCTACGAGCAGTACTTC. Its protein product is CASSPGTGSYEQYF.